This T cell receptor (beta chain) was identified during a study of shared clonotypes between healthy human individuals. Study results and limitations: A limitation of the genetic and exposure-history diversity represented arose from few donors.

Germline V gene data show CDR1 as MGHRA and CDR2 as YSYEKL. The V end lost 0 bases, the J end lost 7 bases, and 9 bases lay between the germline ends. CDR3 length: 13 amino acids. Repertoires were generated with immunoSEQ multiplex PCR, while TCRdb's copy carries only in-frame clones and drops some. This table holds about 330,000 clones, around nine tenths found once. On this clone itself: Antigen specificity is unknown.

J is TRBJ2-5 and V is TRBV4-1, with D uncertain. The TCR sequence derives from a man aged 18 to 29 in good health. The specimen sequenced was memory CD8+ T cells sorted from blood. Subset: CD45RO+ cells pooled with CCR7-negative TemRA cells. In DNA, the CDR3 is TGCGCCAGCAGCCAAGAATCGATGGGGACCCAGTACTTC. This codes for CASSQESMGTQYF.